The 22 T cell receptor beta chains given below trace back to one sample, sequenced in a study of blood T cell repertoires in COVID-19. The method was immunoSEQ multiplex PCR; TCRdb's version includes in-frame clones alone and lacks a portion of them. The sample consists of around 400,000 clones, roughly 90% of them appearing once. Sequences were obtained from PBMCs or T cells enriched from blood (not recorded which). These receptors all stem from a woman in her thirties or forties who had been exposed to COVID-19.

This rearrangement joins TRBV12-3 or TRBV12-4 to TRBJ2-7; 7 bases are a match to TRBD2. The CDR3 extends over 13 amino acids. The V segment lost 6 bases and the J segment 3 bases; nucleotides outside the gene matches: 5. This chain's CDR3 is CASSGGSSYEQYF. In nucleotides, the CDR3 is TGTGCCAGCAGCGGCGGGAGTAGCTACGAGCAGTACTTC.

V gene TRBV5-6 combines with J gene TRBJ1-1; D perhaps matches TRBD1 (5 bases). The V end lost 5 bases, the J end lost 0 bases, and 17 bases lay between the germline ends. From germline, CDR1 is SGHDT and CDR2 YYEEEE. The CDR3 sequence is 16 residues long. CDR3 in DNA: TGTGCCAGCAGTCGTCAGGGTACCCGCATGAACACTGAAGCTTTCTTT. Encoded protein: CASSRQGTRMNTEAFF.

The J gene is TRBJ1-5, the V gene TRBV5-1, with D possibly being TRBD1 (6 bases). V lost 0 bases and J 0 bases, leaving 10 bases between the germline ends. The CDR3 is made up of 16 amino acids. Looked up from germline, CDR1 is SGHRS and CDR2 is YFSETQ. CDR3 region: CASSLAGTLSNQPQHF. CDR3 nucleotides: TGCGCCAGCAGCTTGGCAGGGACACTTAGCAATCAGCCCCAGCATTTT.

Comments on this clone: At one end, the junction sequence differs from germline, possibly due to a read error. V and J are TRBV3-1 (or the pseudogene TRBV3-2) and TRBJ2-1, with 8 positions matching TRBD2. The CDR3 is made up of 13 amino acids. The V gene's germline CDR1 is LGHDT and CDR2 YNNKEL (reference sequence). CDR3 in amino acids: CASLKLGRGRLIF. CDR3 DNA: TGTGCCAGCCTCAAACTAGGGCGCGGGAGGTTGATCTTC.

The chain carries TRBV10-3 and TRBJ1-1; possible D gene TRBD1, 6 bases. Germline CDR1 reads ENHRY; CDR2 reads SYGVKD. V was pared by 10 bases and J by 4 bases, with 19 bases between. The CDR3 covers 14 residues. CDR3 region: CASRIQGSATEAFF. Here the CDR3 DNA reads TGTGCCAGCCGAATACAGGGTTCGGCCACTGAAGCTTTCTTT.

The CDR3 nucleotides are TGTGCCAGCAGCACCGAGTCAGGGGGCTACGAGCAGTACTTC. Amino acids: CASSTESGGYEQYF. The V gene is TRBV11-3, the J gene TRBJ2-7, with TRBD1 matching 7 bases. This CDR3 comprises 14 residues. V shed 5 bases, J shed 3 bases, and the junction held 7 bases outside the gene matches. Germline lookup yields CDR1 SGHNT and CDR2 YENEEA.

V is TRBV7-9 and J is TRBJ1-1; TRBD1 matches at 7 bases. The V gene's germline CDR1 is SEHNR and CDR2 FQNEAQ (reference sequence). The CDR3 contains 14 residues. The junction had 6 bases not matched to a gene; V was cut back by 5 bases and J by 3 bases. CDR3 sequence reads: CASSISGGHTEAFF. The CDR3 coding sequence is TGTGCCAGCAGCATATCAGGGGGGCACACTGAAGCTTTCTTT.

The chain employs TRBV14 and TRBJ1-2; 8 bases line up with TRBD1. CDR1 is SGHDN, CDR2 FVKESK, per germline. The ends lost 5 bases at V and 3 bases at J; junction bases unmatched: 5. The CDR3 extends over 14 amino acids. The DNA for the CDR3 is TGTGCCAGCAGCGATCAGGGGGCTCACTATGGCTACACCTTC. Protein product: CASSDQGAHYGYTF.

The CDR3 loop reads CASSVEPAGGSTDTQYF. The CDR3 coding sequence is TGTGCCAGCAGCGTAGAACCGGCGGGGGGGAGCACAGATACGCAGTATTTT. The rearrangement links TRBV9 to TRBJ2-3; 9 nucleotides agree with TRBD2. Losses at the gene ends were 0 bases for V and 0 bases for J; bases not matched to a gene: 5. Germline lookup yields CDR1 SGDLS and CDR2 YYNGEE. The CDR3 contains 17 residues.

The chain employs TRBV25-1 and TRBJ2-4; D gene uncertain. Germline loops: CDR1 MGHDK, CDR2 SYGVNS. Between the trimmed V and J ends, which lost 1 base and 6 bases, there was a span of 4 bases. This CDR3 is built from 12 residues. Here the CDR3 reads CASSEFGNIQYF. DNA of the CDR3: TGTGCCAGCAGTGAATTCGGAAACATTCAGTACTTC.

The chain joins TRBV7-9 to TRBJ1-1; D unclear. The CDR3 extends over 12 amino acids. V was clipped by 6 bases and J by 2 bases, with 7 bases between them. In germline, CDR1 is SEHNR, CDR2 FQNEAQ (reference sequence). CDR3 loop: CASSYSNTEAFF. CDR3 nucleotides: TGTGCCAGCAGTTACAGTAACACTGAAGCTTTCTTT.

The V call is TRBV5-6, the J call TRBJ1-1; D possibly corresponds to TRBD1 (6 bases). V was shortened by 4 bases and J by 4 bases, with 17 bases between the two germline ends. This CDR3 has 15 amino acids. From germline, CDR1 is SGHDT and CDR2 YYEEEE. The CDR3 sequence is CASSRLQGWGTEAFF. Here the CDR3 DNA reads TGTGCCAGCAGCAGATTACAGGGCTGGGGCACTGAAGCTTTCTTT.

This chain's CDR3 is CASGETQGNSPLHF. CDR3 DNA: TGTGCCTCTGGGGAAACACAGGGAAATTCACCCCTCCACTTT. V gene TRBV6-6 combines with J gene TRBJ1-6, with D possibly matching TRBD1 (6 bases). This CDR3 is 14 amino acids long. V was cut by 11 bases and J by 7 bases, with 18 bases left in between. Germline V gives CDR1 MNHNY, CDR2 SVGAGI (reference sequence).

Of note for this clone: The sample carries other DNA sequences with the same CDR3. The rearrangement uses TRBV5-1 and TRBJ2-5; D may be TRBD1 (6 bases). V lost 1 base and J lost 2, with 9 bases in between. The germline V gene encodes CDR1 SGHRS and CDR2 YFSETQ. The CDR3 contains 14 residues. The DNA for the CDR3 is TGCGCCAGCAGCTTGACAGGGTCTCAAGAGACCCAGTACTTC. As protein: CASSLTGSQETQYF.

CDR3 sequence: CASSLGTAGNQPQHF. In DNA form, the CDR3 reads TGTGCCAGCAGCTTAGGGACGGCAGGGAATCAGCCCCAGCATTTT. The chain recombines TRBV11-2 with TRBJ1-5; D possibly corresponds to TRBD1 (5 bases). In germline, CDR1 is SGHAT, CDR2 FQNNGV. CDR3 length: 15 residues. The germline V and J ends were trimmed by 1 base and 4 bases, with 11 bases remaining between them.

The V gene is TRBV19, the J gene TRBJ2-3; D remains ambiguous. The CDR3 totals 12 residues. CDR1 LNHDA and CDR2 SQIVND come from the germline V gene (reference sequence). V lost 6 bases, J lost 3 bases, and 7 bases lay in between. The CDR3: CASRAGTDTQYF. The DNA for the CDR3 is TGTGCCAGTAGGGCAGGTACAGATACGCAGTATTTT. The entire variable domain, with the rest obtained from reference TRBV19 and TRBJ2-3, is as follows: DGGITQSPKYLFRKEGQNVTLSCEQNLNHDAMYWYRQDPGQGLRLIYYSQIVNDFQKGDIAEGYSVSREKKESFPLTVTSAQKNPTAFYLCASRAGTDTQYFGPGTRLTVL.

This clone showed up just a few times. This chain links TRBV4-3 with TRBJ2-7, with D perhaps TRBD2 (6 bases). CDR3 size: 16 residues. The germline V gene encodes CDR1 LGHNA and CDR2 YSLEER. V was clipped by 0 bases and J by 5 bases, with 17 bases between them. The CDR3 sequence: CASSQDRDLVVDEQYF. The CDR3 bases are TGCGCCAGCAGCCAAGATAGGGACTTAGTCGTGGACGAGCAGTACTTC.

The chain joins TRBV5-4 to TRBJ1-1, with 9 positions matching TRBD1. This CDR3 spans 18 amino acids. Germline V gene data show CDR1 as SGHNT and CDR2 as YYREEE (reference sequence). The junction had 14 bases not matched to a gene; V was cut back by 4 bases and J by 1 base. The DNA for the CDR3 is TGTGCCAGCAGCCGAGACCTGGGGACAGGGATCAAGAACACTGAAGCTTTCTTT. Amino acids: CASSRDLGTGIKNTEAFF.

V and J are TRBV5-1 and TRBJ1-2; 7 bases match TRBD1. The length of the CDR3 is 12 residues. V shed 0 bases, J shed 7 bases, and the junction held 0 bases outside the gene matches. Germline V gene data show CDR1 as SGHRS and CDR2 as YFSETQ. CDR3 in amino acids: CASSLGDSGYTF. Written as DNA, the CDR3 is TGCGCCAGCAGCTTGGGGGACAGTGGCTACACCTTC.

V gene TRBV5-4 combines with J gene TRBJ2-3; maybe TRBD2 (6 bases). The CDR3 contains 15 residues. The V and J ends lost 0 bases and 3 bases respectively, with 11 bases between them. Germline CDR1 reads SGHNT; CDR2 reads YYREEE (reference sequence). The CDR3: CASSLVWAGTDTQYF. DNA of the CDR3: TGTGCCAGCAGCTTGGTGTGGGCGGGGACAGATACGCAGTATTTT.

The chain is built from TRBV10-2 and TRBJ2-7, with 7 bases matching TRBD2. Germline CDR1 reads WSHSY; CDR2 reads SAAADI. CDR3 length equals 13 residues. Trimming cost V 5 bases and J 3 bases; bases outside gene matches: 4. CDR3 region: CASSRLADYEQYF. Written as DNA, the CDR3 is TGCGCCAGCAGTAGGCTAGCGGACTACGAGCAGTACTTC.

The chain employs TRBV6-2 or TRBV6-3 and TRBJ2-1; D call uncertain. V was pared by 2 bases and J by 6 bases, with 11 bases between. This CDR3 has 14 residues. The germline gives CDR1 MNHEY, CDR2 SVGEGT. The CDR3 reads CASSYPGGTNEQFF. The CDR3 region has the DNA TGTGCCAGCAGTTACCCCGGCGGCACCAATGAGCAGTTCTTC.